A single sample gave rise to the 8 T cell receptor beta chains below, sequenced in a study of cytomegalovirus exposure and HLA in healthy donors. 13 Jbeta primers and 60 Vbeta primers were used for the PCR. Sequenced by immunoSEQ multiplex PCR; TCRdb stores in-frame clones only, minus some. The repertoire has roughly 100,000 clones, around four fifths of them found once; the top ten carry about 1.7%. Input material: PBMCs. Source of these receptors: a woman between 40 and 50 years old in good health and CMV-seronegative.

The chain couples TRBV11-2 to TRBJ1-1, with 7 positions matching TRBD1. The CDR3 consists of 15 residues. The V segment lost 4 bases and the J segment 5 bases; nucleotides outside the gene matches: 10. Per the germline V gene, CDR1 is SGHAT and CDR2 is FQNNGV. The CDR3, as DNA: TGTGCCAGCAGCTCAACCCTAGACAGGGAAACTGAAGCTTTCTTT. Amino acid sequence: CASSSTLDRETEAFF.

The V gene is TRBV18, the J gene TRBJ1-2; D not resolved. This CDR3 region has 14 residues. The germline V gene has CDR1 KGHSH and CDR2 LQKENI. V dropped 2 bases and J dropped 5 bases, with 12 bases sitting between them. The CDR3 DNA reads as TGTGCCAGCTCACCAGCAGGATCGCTTTATGGCTACACCTTC. This encodes CASSPAGSLYGYTF.

CDR3 sequence reads: CASAGLADYNEQFF. The DNA of the CDR3 is TGTGCCAGCGCCGGACTAGCGGATTACAATGAGCAGTTCTTC. This chain joins TRBV9 and TRBJ2-1, with 10 nucleotides matching TRBD2. Germline V gene lookup returns CDR1 SGDLS and CDR2 YYNGEE. The CDR3 loop spans 14 amino acids. V dropped 7 bases and J dropped 4; count of bases not matched to a gene: 5.

The rearrangement links TRBV11-2 to TRBJ1-6; 7 bases fit TRBD1. Germline-derived CDR1 and CDR2 are SGHAT and FQNNGV. The trim removed 5 bases at V and 7 bases at J, leaving 8 bases unmatched. This CDR3 has 15 residues. CDR3 nucleotides: TGTGCCAGCAGCCCGGGGGACAGTTTGAATTCACCCCTCCACTTT. Translating gives CASSPGDSLNSPLHF. Together with reference TRBV11-2 and TRBJ1-6, the CDR3 gives the full variable domain: EAGVAQSPRYKIIEKRQSVAFWCNPISGHATLYWYQQILGQGPKLLIQFQNNGVVDDSQLPKDRFSAERLKGVDSTLKIQPAKLEDSAVYLCASSPGDSLNSPLHFGNGTRLTVT.

The J gene is TRBJ2-7, the V gene TRBV28, with D tentatively TRBD1 (6 bases). The germline gives CDR1 MDHEN, CDR2 SYDVKM. The CDR3 loop spans 14 amino acids. Deletions cut 4 bases from V and 5 bases from J, with 15 bases between. In DNA form, the CDR3 reads TGTGCCAGCAGTTCCAGGGGTTCCGGCGACGAGCAGTACTTC. It is translated as CASSSRGSGDEQYF.

The chain uses TRBV27 and TRBJ2-1; TRBD2 matches 9 bases. CDR1 is MNHEY, CDR2 SMNVEV, per germline (reference sequence). J gave up 6 bases and V 6 bases, and 6 bases lay outside the gene matches. This CDR3 is built from 14 residues. In DNA, the CDR3 is TGTGCCAGCAGGCCGGGACTAGCTGGCAATGAGCAGTTCTTC. Protein: CASRPGLAGNEQFF.

V usage is TRBV29-1 and J usage is TRBJ2-1, with 10 bases aligning to TRBD2. Germline values: CDR1 SQVTM, CDR2 ANQGSEA. The CDR3 runs 17 residues. After removal of 4 bases from V and 0 bases from J, the junction contained 9 bases not matched to a gene. This chain's CDR3 is CSVASGSGEGSYNEQFF. As DNA, the CDR3 is TGCAGCGTTGCTAGCGGGAGCGGAGAAGGCTCCTACAATGAGCAGTTCTTC.

The count of this clone is one. The chain links TRBV7-9 to TRBJ2-5, with 13 bases lining up with TRBD2. This CDR3 spans 15 amino acids. CDR1 and CDR2 from the germline V gene are SEHNR and FQNEAQ (reference sequence). Trimming cost V 4 bases and J 4 bases; bases outside gene matches: 3. CDR3 protein: CASSSRTSGGETQYF. For the CDR3, the DNA is TGTGCCAGCAGCTCCCGGACTAGCGGGGGAGAGACCCAGTACTTC.